The subject of this entry is one T cell receptor beta chain. The repertoire was sequenced with immunoSEQ multiplex PCR; TCRdb's copy has only in-frame clones and lacks some. The sample holds 70,000 to 90,000 clones, roughly 93% seen once. The data were obtained in a study of T cell changes during pregnancy in multiple sclerosis. The TCR sequence derives from a female donor with multiple sclerosis, enrolled in a pregnancy study. The sequencing used peripheral blood, collected in the first trimester of pregnancy.

The chain's CDR3 is CATSAGRGQGDPSTDTQYF. CDR3 nucleotide sequence: TGTGCCACCAGCGCGGGGCGGGGACAGGGGGACCCTAGCACAGATACGCAGTATTTT. V usage is TRBV15 and J usage is TRBJ2-3, with 11 bases fitting TRBD1. Germline lookup yields CDR1 LNHNV and CDR2 YYDKDF (reference sequence). J lost 0 bases, V lost 5 bases, and 13 bases had no gene match. The CDR3 runs 19 residues.